A selection of T cell receptor beta chains follows, all from one sample in a study of post-analysis software for immune sequencing data. TCRdb re-analysed the PCR reads in MiXCR, keeping a single row per CDR3 protein. The sample has fewer than 850,000 distinct CDR3 sequences, 25% to 30% seen once. Material for sequencing was blood. These receptors all come from a girl aged 5 to 17 with multiple sclerosis. Each CDR3 is given with its conserved first and last residue. A D gene is named only where the DNA matches it firmly. For some rows the clone size is stated as once, few or many, or as a class when expanded; others skip it.

D | size | J | V | DNA | CDR3
. | few | TRBJ2-1 | TRBV11-2 | TGTGCCAGCAGCTTAGTGGTAGTCCATGAGCAGTTCTTC | CASSLVVVHEQFF
. | . | TRBJ2-5 | TRBV12-3/TRBV12-4 | TGTGCCAGCACCTTGTGGAGACAAGAGACCCAGTACTTC | CASTLWRQETQYF
. | . | TRBJ2-5 | TRBV15 | TGTGCCACCAGCAGGCCAAAAGAGACCCAGTACTTC | CATSRPKETQYF
. | few | TRBJ2-7 | TRBV29-1 | TGCAGCGTTAGGTGGGGGTCCTACGAGCAGTACTTC | CSVRWGSYEQYF
TRBD1 | . | TRBJ2-1 | TRBV7-2 | TGTGCCAGCGTAGGACAGGTGTTTGATCATGAGCAGTTCTTC | CASVGQVFDHEQFF
. | few | TRBJ2-7 | TRBV20-1 | TGCAGCGTGACAGGGAGGGGCCACGAGCAGTACTTC | CSVTGRGHEQYF
TRBD2 | . | TRBJ2-1 | TRBV7-2 | TGTGCCAGCAGCCCAATCAGTGTAGCGGGAAGGGGCCGGAATGAGCAGTTCTTC | CASSPISVAGRGRNEQFF
. | . | TRBJ2-3 | TRBV20-1 | TGCAGTGCTTTGAAAAGCGCAGATACGCAGTATTTT | CSALKSADTQYF
TRBD1 | . | TRBJ1-2 | TRBV6-6 | TGTGCCAGCATTGGAGGACAGGGGGCCTATGGCTACACCTTC | CASIGGQGAYGYTF
TRBD1 | . | TRBJ1-5 | TRBV5-1 | TGCGCCAGCAGCTTGGGGGGACAGGTAAATCAGCCCCAGCATTTT | CASSLGGQVNQPQHF